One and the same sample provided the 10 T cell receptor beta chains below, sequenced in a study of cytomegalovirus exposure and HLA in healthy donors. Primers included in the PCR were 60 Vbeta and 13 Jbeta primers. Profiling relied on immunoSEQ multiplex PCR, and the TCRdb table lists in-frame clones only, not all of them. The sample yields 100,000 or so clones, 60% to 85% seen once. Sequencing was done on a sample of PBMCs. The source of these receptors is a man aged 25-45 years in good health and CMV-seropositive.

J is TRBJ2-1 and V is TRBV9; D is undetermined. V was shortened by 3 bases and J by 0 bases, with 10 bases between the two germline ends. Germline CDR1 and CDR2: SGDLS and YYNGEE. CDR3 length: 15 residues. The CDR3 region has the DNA TGTGCCAGCAGCGCCCTAGGAAGCTCCTACAATGAGCAGTTCTTC. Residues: CASSALGSSYNEQFF.

CDR3 in amino acids: CASSTSGSEQYF. CDR3 in DNA: TGTGCCAGCAGTACCTCAGGGTCTGAGCAGTACTTC. V is TRBV6-6 and J is TRBJ2-7, with D possibly being TRBD1 (5 bases). This CDR3 has 12 residues. Germline V gives CDR1 MNHNY, CDR2 SVGAGI (reference sequence). V was pared by 5 bases and J by 7 bases, with 12 bases between.

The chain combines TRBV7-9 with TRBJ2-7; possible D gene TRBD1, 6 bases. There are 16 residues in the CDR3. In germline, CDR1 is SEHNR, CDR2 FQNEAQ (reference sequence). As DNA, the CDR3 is TGTTCCAGCAGCTTAGATACTAGGGGGAAGACCTACGAGCAGTACGTC. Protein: CSSSLDTRGKTYEQYV.

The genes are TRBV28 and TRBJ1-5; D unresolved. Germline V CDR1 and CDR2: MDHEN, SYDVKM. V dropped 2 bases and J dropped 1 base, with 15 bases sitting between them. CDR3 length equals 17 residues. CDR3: CASSLIRAGKSNQPQHF. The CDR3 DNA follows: TGTGCCAGCAGTTTAATTAGGGCGGGGAAGAGCAATCAGCCCCAGCATTTT.

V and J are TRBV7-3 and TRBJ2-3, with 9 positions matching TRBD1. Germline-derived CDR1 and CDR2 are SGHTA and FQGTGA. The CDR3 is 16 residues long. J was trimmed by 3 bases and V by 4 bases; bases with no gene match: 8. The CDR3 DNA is TGTGCCAGCAGCTGGGGGACAGGGAGAAGGACAGATACGCAGTATTTT. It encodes CASSWGTGRRTDTQYF.

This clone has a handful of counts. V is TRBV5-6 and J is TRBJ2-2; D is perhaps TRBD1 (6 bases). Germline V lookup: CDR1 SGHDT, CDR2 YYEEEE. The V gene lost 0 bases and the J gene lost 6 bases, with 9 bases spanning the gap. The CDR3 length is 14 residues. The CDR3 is CASSLDAGAGELFF. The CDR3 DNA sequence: TGTGCCAGCAGCTTGGATGCAGGGGCCGGGGAGCTGTTTTTT. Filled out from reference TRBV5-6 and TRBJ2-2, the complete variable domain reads DAGVTQSPTHLIKTRGQQVTLRCSPKSGHDTVSWYQQALGQGPQFIFQYYEEEERQRGNFPDRFSGHQFPNYSSELNVNALLLGDSALYLCASSLDAGAGELFFGEGSRLTVL.

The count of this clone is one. The DNA for the CDR3 is TGTGCCAGCAGCTTAGGGGCAGGGCAAGTGGGTTACGAGCAGTACTTC. This translates into CASSLGAGQVGYEQYF. This sequence joins TRBV7-2 and TRBJ2-7; D possibly corresponds to TRBD1 (5 bases). CDR1 is SGHTA, CDR2 FQGNSA, per germline. This CDR3 has 16 amino acids. Trimming took off 1 base at V and 4 bases at J, with 17 bases between the two ends.

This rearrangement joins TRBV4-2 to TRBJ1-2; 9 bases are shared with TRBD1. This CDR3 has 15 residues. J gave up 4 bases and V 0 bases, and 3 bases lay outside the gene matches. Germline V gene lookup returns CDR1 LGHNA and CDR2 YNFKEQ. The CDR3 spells CASSQDRTGVYGYTF. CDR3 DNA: TGTGCCAGCAGCCAAGATAGGACAGGGGTCTATGGCTACACCTTC.

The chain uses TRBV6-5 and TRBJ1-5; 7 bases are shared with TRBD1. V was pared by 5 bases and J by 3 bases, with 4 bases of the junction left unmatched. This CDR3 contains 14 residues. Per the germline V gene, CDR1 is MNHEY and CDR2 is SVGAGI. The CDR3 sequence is CASSLGQVNQPQHF. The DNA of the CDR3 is TGTGCCAGCAGTCTCGGACAGGTCAATCAGCCCCAGCATTTT.

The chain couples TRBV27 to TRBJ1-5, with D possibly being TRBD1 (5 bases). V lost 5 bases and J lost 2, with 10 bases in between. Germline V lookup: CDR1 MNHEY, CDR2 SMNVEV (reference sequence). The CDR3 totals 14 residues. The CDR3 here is CASSPLGGNQPQHF. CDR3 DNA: TGTGCCAGCAGTCCCCTAGGGGGCAATCAGCCCCAGCATTTT.